This T cell receptor (beta chain) was recovered during a study of cytotoxic CD8 clonotypes in ibrutinib-treated CLL. Cryopreserved PBMCs were the source of about 1.9 micrograms of genomic DNA, which went to TCR beta libraries. V lost 0 bases and J 10 bases, leaving 21 bases between the germline ends. This CDR3 is built from 16 residues. Germline V CDR1 and CDR2: MNHEY, SVGAGI. Clones were sequenced by immunoSEQ multiplex PCR, and TCRdb holds only the in-frame ones, with some missing. This sample has 60,000 to 65,000 clones, with roughly 57% found just once. This clone was seen a handful of times. The sequences come from PBMCs, collected after 12 months of ibrutinib treatment. This TCR was recovered from a human donor with chronic lymphocytic leukemia. J is TRBJ1-1 and V is TRBV6-5, with a possible D match to TRBD1 (6 bases). CDR3 sequence reads: CASSYSSFEGGVRAFF. The CDR3 DNA is TGTGCCAGCAGTTACTCGTCCTTCGAGGGGGGGGTCCGAGCTTTCTTT.